This T cell receptor beta chain comes out of a study of T cell responses to AZD1222 COVID-19 vaccine. Whole-study context: Whether given at about 4 or about 12 weeks, second doses were pooled.

Assay: immunoSEQ multiplex PCR; the TCRdb copy retains only in-frame clones and omits some. This table has 45,000 to 55,000 clones, about 81% appearing once. Details on this clone: Its target is unknown.

Study findings and constraints: Females made up more of the donors, who were largely white British, and clonal diversity may have come out too low. Repertoires were collected only later (after the peak T cell response had occurred).

The sequence derives from an adult in good health. The starting material was peripheral blood, obtained on day 0 of AZD1222 vaccination.

The CDR3 bases are TGCGCCAGCAGCTCCTCTTTAATGAACACTGAAGCTTTCTTT. It codes for CASSSSLMNTEAFF. This chain links TRBV5-1 with TRBJ1-1; D remains unclear. Trimming pared 3 bases from V and 0 bases from J, leaving 9 bases between. In germline, CDR1 is SGHRS, CDR2 YFSETQ. The length of the CDR3 is 14 residues.